Listed below are T cell receptor beta chains from one sample, sequenced in a study of cytomegalovirus exposure and HLA in healthy donors. Sequencing was performed with immunoSEQ multiplex PCR; in TCRdb, only in-frame clones are kept and a portion is missing. Recorded here are about 140,000 clones; the top ten clones represent 0.96%. The sample consisted of PBMCs. Receptors originate from a male donor in good health and CMV-seronegative. The CDR3 runs from the conserved cysteine through the conserved F or W. The D gene is left open where the match is weak.

TRBV30	TRBJ1-2	NA	TGTGCCTGGAGTGTCAATGGGCGTTACTACACCTTC	CAWSVNGRYYTF
TRBV30	TRBJ2-3	TRBD1	TGTGCCTGGTGGGACAGGGAGGGCTTGGGGGACACAGATACGCAGTATTTT	CAWWDREGLGDTDTQYF
TRBV11-3	TRBJ1-1	NA	TGTGCCAGCAGCACTGGTCCGAACACTGAAGCTTTCTTT	CASSTGPNTEAFF
TRBV15	TRBJ2-1	TRBD2	TGTGCCACCAGCAGACAACCCGGGGCTAGCGGATTCAATGAGCAGTTCTTC	CATSRQPGASGFNEQFF
TRBV19	TRBJ1-5	TRBD1	TGTGCCACCAGGACAGGGCAAAGTCAGCCCCAGCATTTT	CATRTGQSQPQHF
TRBV29-1	TRBJ2-1	NA	TGCAGCGTACACCCCACGGGGCTAGCGTCCTACAATGAGCAGTTCTTC	CSVHPTGLASYNEQFF
TRBV4-1	TRBJ1-2	NA	TGCGCCAGCAGCCAAGAAAACAAGGGGCCGTATGGCTACACCTTC	CASSQENKGPYGYTF
TRBV6-5	TRBJ2-7	NA	TGTGCCAGCAGTTACTTAGGAGCATCCGGCGAGCAGTACTTC	CASSYLGASGEQYF
TRBV7-2	TRBJ1-1	TRBD1	TGTGCCAGCAGCTTCACAGGGGCTTCAAGTGAAGCTTTCTTT	CASSFTGASSEAFF
TRBV2	TRBJ1-2	TRBD1	TGTGCCAGCAGTAAGGGACAGAACTATGGCTACACCTTC	CASSKGQNYGYTF
TRBV9	TRBJ1-1	TRBD1	TGTGCCAGCAGCGTAGGGGGACAGATTTTGAACACTGAAGCTTTCTTT	CASSVGGQILNTEAFF
TRBV29-1	TRBJ2-7	NA	TGCAGCGTTGATTCAGGATACGAGCAGTACTTC	CSVDSGYEQYF
TRBV7-9	TRBJ2-5	TRBD2	TGTGCCAGCAGCCTAGGGACTAGCGGAGACCAAGAGACCCAGTACTTC	CASSLGTSGDQETQYF
TRBV9	TRBJ2-2	NA	TGTGCCAGCAGCCCCCGCAGCACCGGGGAGCTGTTTTTT	CASSPRSTGELFF
TRBV27	TRBJ2-1	TRBD2	TGTGCCAGCAGTTTTCGTGGGGGGGACGAGCAGTTCTTC	CASSFRGGDEQFF
TRBV28	TRBJ1-5	NA	TGTGCCAGCAGTCCCCAGGAGCAGGGTTGGCCCCAGCATTTT	CASSPQEQGWPQHF
TRBV5-1	TRBJ2-3	NA	TGCGCCAGCAGCTTGGGTCTAGCAACAGATACGCAGTATTTT	CASSLGLATDTQYF
TRBV5-6	TRBJ2-7	NA	TGTGCCAGCAGCTTGGAGGGGAACGAGCAGTACTTC	CASSLEGNEQYF
TRBV6-4	TRBJ2-2	NA	TGTGCCAGCAGTGAGGCGGGGGCGGTCACCGGGGAGCTGTTTTTT	CASSEAGAVTGELFF
TRBV4-2	TRBJ2-1	TRBD1	TGTGCCAGCAGCCAAGTGGGACAGTACCTTTACAATGAGCAGTTCTTC	CASSQVGQYLYNEQFF
TRBV4-2	TRBJ2-5	NA	TGTGCCAGCAGCCAGGGTGAAGGGGCCCAGTACTTC	CASSQGEGAQYF
TRBV11-2	TRBJ2-2	TRBD2	TGTGCCATTATGCGTAGCGGGGGACCTCGAGAGCTGTTTTTT	CAIMRSGGPRELFF
TRBV5-5	TRBJ2-7	TRBD1	TGTGCCAGCAGCCCCCAACTCAGACAGGGGGCATCCTACGAGCAGTACTTC	CASSPQLRQGASYEQYF
TRBV28	TRBJ1-5	NA	TGTGCCAGCAGTTACCAGGGGCCGAGCAATCAGCCCCAGCATTTT	CASSYQGPSNQPQHF
TRBV7-9	TRBJ2-5	TRBD2	TGTGCCAGCAGCTTAGCACCGGGACTAGCGGGAACTGAGACCCAGTACTTC	CASSLAPGLAGTETQYF
TRBV14	TRBJ1-1	NA	TGTGCCAGCAGCCCTCAACGTTTAGGCGGGCGAGCTTTCTTT	CASSPQRLGGRAFF
TRBV19	TRBJ1-2	NA	TGTGCCAGTAGTATAGGTTCACTTGGCTACACCTTC	CASSIGSLGYTF
TRBV19	TRBJ2-1	TRBD2	TGTGCCAGTAGTATCTTAGCGGGAGGCGGAAATGAGCAGTTCTTC	CASSILAGGGNEQFF
TRBV4-3	TRBJ2-2	NA	TGCGCCAGCAGCCAAGAGCCAGGGAACACCGGGGAGCTGTTTTTT	CASSQEPGNTGELFF
TRBV18	TRBJ1-2	NA	TGTGCCAGCTCACCAATTTCGGACTCACTTTCAAACTATGGCTACACCTTC	CASSPISDSLSNYGYTF
TRBV5-4	TRBJ2-3	NA	TGTGCCAGCAGCCCCGAGAGTCGGTCAGATACGCAGTATTTT	CASSPESRSDTQYF
TRBV19	TRBJ2-7	NA	TGTGCCAGTAGTATTGCACAGAACTACGAGCAGTACTTC	CASSIAQNYEQYF
TRBV13	TRBJ2-7	TRBD2	TGTGCCAGCAGCCTAGCGGGGTACTACGAGCAGTACTTC	CASSLAGYYEQYF
TRBV27	TRBJ2-7	TRBD1	TGTGCCAGCAGTAGGACAGGGTCGAAGTACGAGCAGTACTTC	CASSRTGSKYEQYF
TRBV11-3	TRBJ2-2	NA	TGTGCCAGCAGCTTTCGAGGGAGCGGGTCTGGAAACACCGGGGAGCTGTTTTTT	CASSFRGSGSGNTGELFF
TRBV28	TRBJ1-1	NA	TGTGCCAGCAGTCGAGGAAATGAAGCTTTCTTT	CASSRGNEAFF
TRBV6-5	TRBJ1-1	NA	TGTGCCAGCAGTTACTCTTTAGCGGGGTGGACTGAAGCTTTCTTT	CASSYSLAGWTEAFF
TRBV9	TRBJ1-2	NA	TGTGCCAGCAGCGTTAGTGATATAGAGACAGAGAACTATGGCTACACCTTC	CASSVSDIETENYGYTF
TRBV9	TRBJ2-3	NA	TGTGCCAGCAGCGTTAGGCCCGGAGGGACAGATACGCAGTATTTT	CASSVRPGGTDTQYF
TRBV5-6	TRBJ2-5	NA	TGTGCCAGCAGCGAACGGACAGGGAGGGTGGAGACCCAGTACTTC	CASSERTGRVETQYF
TRBV7-6	TRBJ1-6	NA	TGTGCCAGCAGCTCCCGCGAGGCCTATAATTCACCCCTCCACTTT	CASSSREAYNSPLHF
TRBV6-1	TRBJ1-1	NA	TGTGCCAGCATTCAGCGGGGGTCAAACACTGAAGCTTTCTTT	CASIQRGSNTEAFF
TRBV30	TRBJ2-7	TRBD1	TGTGCCTGGGGTATCGGGACAGGGTTTTCCTACGCCTACGAGCAGTACTTC	CAWGIGTGFSYAYEQYF
TRBV2	TRBJ1-1	TRBD1	TGTGCCAGCAGCTCATTAGCGGGACAGGGAGACACTGAAGCTTTCTTT	CASSSLAGQGDTEAFF
TRBV30	TRBJ1-2	TRBD1	TGTGCCTGGAGTGCGTCAGGACAGGGGACTTATGGCTACACCTTC	CAWSASGQGTYGYTF
TRBV5-1	TRBJ2-7	NA	TGCGCCAACAGCTTGGAGGGGATGGCCTACGAGCAGTACTTC	CANSLEGMAYEQYF
TRBV5-6	TRBJ2-7	NA	TGTGCCAGCAGCTTGGGTCCTAGCGCCGCGTACGAGCAGTACTTC	CASSLGPSAAYEQYF